This TCR beta chain was sequenced during a study of CD8 T cells in Susac syndrome. RNA totalling about 0.45 to 1 ug underwent reverse transcription with random hexamers. Multiplex PCR with immunoSEQ amplified the TCR beta CDR3 across 54 Vbeta and 13 Jbeta. TCRdb processed the immunoSEQ multiplex PCR reads anew with MiXCR; each CDR3 protein has one entry. This table holds over 95,000 distinct CDR3 sequences, 92% found once. CD8+ and CD4+ blood T cells underwent TCR beta sequencing. While CD8+ and CD4+ T cells were isolated negatively, TEMRA cells were enriched by FACS. Study results and caveats: It was acknowledged by the study that relatively few individuals were included in its TCR sequencing and HLA analysis.

Concerning this clonotype: Its antigen is currently unknown.

The CDR3 is made up of 16 amino acids. From germline, CDR1 is GTSNPN and CDR2 SVGIG (reference sequence). Trimming pared 0 bases from V and 4 bases from J, leaving 16 bases between. The chain joins TRBV30 to TRBJ1-5, with D perhaps TRBD1 (5 bases). The sequenced sample consisted of CD8+ T cells from PBMCs. The clonotype originates from a human donor in good health. CDR3 protein: CAWSVHSGGGNQPQHF. For the CDR3, the DNA is TGTGCCTGGAGTGTACACTCGGGCGGGGGAAATCAGCCCCAGCATTTT.